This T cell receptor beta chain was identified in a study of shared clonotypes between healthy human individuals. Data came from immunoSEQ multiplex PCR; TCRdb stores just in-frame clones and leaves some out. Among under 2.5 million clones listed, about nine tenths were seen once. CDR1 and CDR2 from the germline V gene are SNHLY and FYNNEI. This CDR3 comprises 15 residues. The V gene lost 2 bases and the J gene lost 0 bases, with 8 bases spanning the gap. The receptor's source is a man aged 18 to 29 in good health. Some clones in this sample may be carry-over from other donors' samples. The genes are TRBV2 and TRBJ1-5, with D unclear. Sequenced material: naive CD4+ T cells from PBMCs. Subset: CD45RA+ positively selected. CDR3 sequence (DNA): TGTGCCAGCAGTGAAACCCAACATAGCAATCAGCCCCAGCATTTT. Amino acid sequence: CASSETQHSNQPQHF. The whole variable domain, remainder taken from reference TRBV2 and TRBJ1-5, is EPEVTQTPSHQVTQMGQEVILRCVPISNHLYFYWYRQILGQKVEFLVSFYNNEISEKSEIFDDQFSVERPDGSNFTLKIRSTKLEDSAMYFCASSETQHSNQPQHFGDGTRLSIL.